The TCR beta chain described here comes from a study of T cell repertoires in cytomegalovirus infection. Turning to the study itself: Recently described HLA-C-restricted plus well-studied HLA-B-restricted CMV epitopes were used. The public TCR beta signatures pointed to both CMV infection and matching HLA type.

Findings and caveats of the study: Ex vivo, HLA-C-restricted CMV-specific TCR beta clonotypes prevailed over the rest of the response. CMV carriers having the relevant HLA were flagged by cumulative public TCR beta family frequency.

Concerning this clonotype: Its antigen is undetermined.

TCRdb reprocessed the reads via MiXCR and lists one record per CDR3 protein. Of hundreds of thousands of distinct CDR3 sequences listed, about 42% were seen once; the top ten hold about 45%. Germline-derived CDR1 and CDR2 are SGHVT and SQSDAQ. Trimming cost V 2 bases and J 5 bases, with 7 bases left between them. The length of the CDR3 is 12 residues. Sequenced here: cultured PBMCs, sampled from culture after CMV antigen stimulation. The V call is TRBV7-4, the J call TRBJ2-7, with no clear D. This TCR came from a human donor in good health (CMV status not recorded). Some clones in this sample may be carry-over from other donors' samples. DNA for the CDR3: TGTGCCAGCAGCTTACTTGGCCACGAGCAGTACTTC. Translation gives CASSLLGHEQYF.